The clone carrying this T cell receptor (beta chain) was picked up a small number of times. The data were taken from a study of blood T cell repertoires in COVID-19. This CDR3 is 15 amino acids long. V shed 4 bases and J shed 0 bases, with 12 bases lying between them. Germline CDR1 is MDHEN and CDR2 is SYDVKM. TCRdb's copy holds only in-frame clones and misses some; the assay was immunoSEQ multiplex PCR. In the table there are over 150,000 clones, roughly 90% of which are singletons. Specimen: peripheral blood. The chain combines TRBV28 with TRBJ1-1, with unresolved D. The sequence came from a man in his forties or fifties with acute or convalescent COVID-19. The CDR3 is CASSSKFQVNTEAFF. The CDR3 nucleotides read TGTGCCAGCAGTTCGAAATTCCAGGTGAACACTGAAGCTTTCTTT.